The rows below give T cell receptor beta chains drawn from one sample of a study of T cell repertoires in cytomegalovirus infection. TCRdb re-called the reads with MiXCR, one entry per CDR3 protein. The sample includes just under 550,000 distinct CDR3 sequences, approximately 26% of them seen just once. Specimen: PBMCs. These receptors were obtained from a human donor in good health (CMV status not recorded). Some clones in this sample may be carry-over from other donors' samples. Each CDR3 is given with its conserved first and last residue. A D gene is named only where the DNA matches it firmly. The size field is filled for only some rows; it gives once, few, many or a size class.

cdr3_aa: CSVEVGTSAKDEQFF; cdr3_nt: TGCAGCGTTGAAGTAGGGACTAGCGCAAAGGATGAGCAGTTCTTC; clone_size: few; d_call: TRBD2; j_call: TRBJ2-1; v_call: TRBV29-1
cdr3_aa: CASSLSRGPSGVTEQFF; cdr3_nt: TGTGCCAGCAGTCTATCCCGGGGGCCTAGCGGGGTCACTGAGCAGTTCTTC; clone_size: NA; d_call: TRBD2; j_call: TRBJ2-1; v_call: TRBV27
cdr3_aa: CASSLGGGLAVYNEQFF; cdr3_nt: TGTGCCAGCAGCTTAGGGGGGGGACTAGCGGTCTACAATGAGCAGTTCTTC; clone_size: few; d_call: TRBD2; j_call: TRBJ2-1; v_call: TRBV11-2
cdr3_aa: CASSQTGVGANEKLFF; cdr3_nt: TGTGCCAGCAGCCAGACAGGGGTTGGGGCTAATGAAAAACTGTTTTTT; clone_size: NA; d_call: TRBD1; j_call: TRBJ1-4; v_call: TRBV12-3/TRBV12-4
cdr3_aa: CSARDGPGAGYTF; cdr3_nt: TGCAGTGCTAGAGACGGGCCGGGGGCTGGCTACACCTTC; clone_size: NA; d_call: NA; j_call: TRBJ1-2; v_call: TRBV20-1
cdr3_aa: CATYPWERETQYF; cdr3_nt: TGTGCCACCTACCCCTGGGAGCGGGAGACCCAGTACTTC; clone_size: many; d_call: NA; j_call: TRBJ2-5; v_call: TRBV7-8
cdr3_aa: CSALTGVGDHNEQFF; cdr3_nt: TGCAGTGCTCTTACAGGGGTTGGGGATCACAATGAGCAGTTCTTC; clone_size: NA; d_call: TRBD1; j_call: TRBJ2-1; v_call: TRBV20-1
cdr3_aa: CASSYSNFGTGVITGELFF; cdr3_nt: TGTGCCAGCAGTTACTCGAATTTTGGGACAGGGGTCATTACCGGGGAGCTGTTTTTT; clone_size: NA; d_call: TRBD1; j_call: TRBJ2-2; v_call: TRBV6-6
cdr3_aa: CSAYEPVGNTIYF; cdr3_nt: TGCAGTGCGTACGAGCCGGTCGGAAACACCATATATTTT; clone_size: NA; d_call: NA; j_call: TRBJ1-3; v_call: TRBV20-1
cdr3_aa: CASSYIAGADTQYF; cdr3_nt: TGTGCCAGCAGTTACATAGCGGGAGCAGATACGCAGTATTTT; clone_size: NA; d_call: TRBD2; j_call: TRBJ2-3; v_call: TRBV12-3/TRBV12-4
cdr3_aa: CASSSDRGRNQPQHF; cdr3_nt: TGTGCCAGCAGCTCGGACAGGGGACGCAATCAGCCCCAGCATTTT; clone_size: few; d_call: TRBD1; j_call: TRBJ1-5; v_call: TRBV7-6